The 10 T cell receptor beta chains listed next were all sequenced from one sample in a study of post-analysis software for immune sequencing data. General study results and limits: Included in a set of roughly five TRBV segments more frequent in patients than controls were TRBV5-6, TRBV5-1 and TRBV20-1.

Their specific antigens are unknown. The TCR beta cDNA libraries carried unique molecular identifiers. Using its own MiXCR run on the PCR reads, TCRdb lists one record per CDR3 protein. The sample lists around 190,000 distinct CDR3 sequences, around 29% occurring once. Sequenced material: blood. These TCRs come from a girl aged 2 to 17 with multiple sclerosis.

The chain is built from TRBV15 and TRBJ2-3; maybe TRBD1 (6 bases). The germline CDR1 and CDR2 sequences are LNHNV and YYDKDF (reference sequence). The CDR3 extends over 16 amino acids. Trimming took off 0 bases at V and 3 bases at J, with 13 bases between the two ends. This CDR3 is CATSRDQGKVTDTQYF. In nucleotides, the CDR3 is TGTGCCACCAGCAGAGATCAGGGGAAGGTGACAGATACGCAGTATTTT.

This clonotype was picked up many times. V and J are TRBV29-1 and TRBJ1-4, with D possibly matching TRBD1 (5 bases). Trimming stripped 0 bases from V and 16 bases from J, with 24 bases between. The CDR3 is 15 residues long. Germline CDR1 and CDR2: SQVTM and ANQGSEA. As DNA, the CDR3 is TGCAGCGTTGAAGATAGTTGGGAGGGACCTTCTGTAGCGTTTTTT. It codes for CSVEDSWEGPSVAFF.

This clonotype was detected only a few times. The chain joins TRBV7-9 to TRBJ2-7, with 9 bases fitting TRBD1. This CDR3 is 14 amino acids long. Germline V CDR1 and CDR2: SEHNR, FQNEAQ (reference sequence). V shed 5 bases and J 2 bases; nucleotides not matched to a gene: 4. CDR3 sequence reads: CASSPGDRAYEQYF. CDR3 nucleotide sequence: TGTGCCAGCAGCCCGGGGGACAGGGCCTACGAGCAGTACTTC.

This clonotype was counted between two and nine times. This chain's CDR3 is CASRIARGNTEAFF. The CDR3 nucleotides read TGTGCCAGCAGAATAGCCAGGGGGAACACTGAAGCTTTCTTT. This chain joins TRBV7-8 and TRBJ1-1; D perhaps matches TRBD1 (6 bases). The CDR3 has 14 residues. Germline V lookup: CDR1 SGHVS, CDR2 FQNEAQ. With 6 bases removed from V and 1 base from J, the gap between germline ends came to 12 bases.

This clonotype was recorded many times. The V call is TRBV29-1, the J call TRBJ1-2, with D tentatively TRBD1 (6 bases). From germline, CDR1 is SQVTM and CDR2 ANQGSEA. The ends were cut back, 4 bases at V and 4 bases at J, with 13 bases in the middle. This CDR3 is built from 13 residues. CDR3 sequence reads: CSVGQAGIYGYTF. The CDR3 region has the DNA TGCAGCGTTGGACAGGCCGGTATCTATGGCTACACCTTC.

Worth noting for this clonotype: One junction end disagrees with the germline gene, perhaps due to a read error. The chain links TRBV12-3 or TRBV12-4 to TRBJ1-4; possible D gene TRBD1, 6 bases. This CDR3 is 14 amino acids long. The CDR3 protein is CAGSQTGLGEKLFF. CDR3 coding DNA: TGTGCCGGCAGCCAAACAGGGTTAGGGGAAAAACTGTTTTTT.

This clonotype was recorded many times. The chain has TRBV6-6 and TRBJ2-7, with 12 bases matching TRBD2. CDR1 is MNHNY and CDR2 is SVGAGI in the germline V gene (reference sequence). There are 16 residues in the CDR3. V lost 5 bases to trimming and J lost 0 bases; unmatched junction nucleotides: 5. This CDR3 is CASSTGLAGSSYEQYF. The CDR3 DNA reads TGTGCCAGCAGTACGGGACTAGCGGGCAGCTCCTACGAGCAGTACTTC.

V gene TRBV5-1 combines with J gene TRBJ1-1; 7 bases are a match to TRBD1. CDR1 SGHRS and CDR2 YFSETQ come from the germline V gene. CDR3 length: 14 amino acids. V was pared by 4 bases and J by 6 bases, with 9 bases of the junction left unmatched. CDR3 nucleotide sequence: TGCGCCAGCAGCCTGGCCAGGGGGTTGGCTGAAGCTTTCTTT. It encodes CASSLARGLAEAFF.

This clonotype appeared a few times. The CDR3 DNA sequence: TGTGCCAGCAGTTACTTTGGACAGGTTAATTCACCCCTCCACTTT. The encoded protein is CASSYFGQVNSPLHF. The chain uses TRBV6-5 and TRBJ1-6; the match to TRBD1 covers 7 bases. Germline CDR1 reads MNHEY; CDR2 reads SVGAGI. The CDR3 is made up of 15 amino acids. V shed 1 base and J 6 bases; nucleotides not matched to a gene: 3.

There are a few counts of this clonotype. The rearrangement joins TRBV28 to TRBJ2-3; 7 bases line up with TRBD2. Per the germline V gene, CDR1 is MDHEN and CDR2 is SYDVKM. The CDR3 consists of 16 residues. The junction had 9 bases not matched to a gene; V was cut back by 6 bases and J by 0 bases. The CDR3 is CASRPGGVFSTDTQYF. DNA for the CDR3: TGTGCCAGCAGACCTGGGGGGGTCTTTAGCACAGATACGCAGTATTTT.